Following are 27 T cell receptor beta chains from one sample sequenced in a study of immune characterization of retroperitoneal liposarcoma. TCRdb re-called the PCR reads with MiXCR, one entry per CDR3 protein. The data show 2,500 or so distinct CDR3 sequences, with approximately 22% seen just once and roughly 9.8% held by the top ten. Sequencing was done on a sample of tumor tissue. These receptor sequences come from a male donor with retroperitoneal liposarcoma.

This clonotype is classed as medium-sized (0.01 to 0.1%). The gene calls are TRBV6-6 and TRBJ2-1; D uncertain. Germline-derived CDR1 and CDR2 are MNHNY and SVGAGI (reference sequence). Trimming took off 10 bases at V and 4 bases at J, with 26 bases between the two ends. There are 17 residues in the CDR3. The CDR3 region has the DNA TGTGCCACCGCAAAAACCCCTGGGGTTTGGCCGTACAATGAGCAGTTCTTC. This encodes CATAKTPGVWPYNEQFF.

This clonotype was counted a few times. This may arise from a read error, as a much more abundant clone is one base away. The rearrangement uses TRBV7-2 and TRBJ2-1, with no clear D. V was pared by 5 bases and J by 10 bases, with 15 bases between. The CDR3 totals 13 residues. Germline V gene sequence: CDR1 SGHTA, CDR2 FQGNSA. The CDR3 nucleotides are TGTGCCAGCAGCCCGAACGGGTGGAACGAGCAGTTCTTC. Amino acid sequence: CASSPNGWNEQFF. Complete variable domain (other parts from reference TRBV7-2 and TRBJ2-1): GAGVSQSPSNKVTEKGKDVELRCDPISGHTALYWYRQSLGQGLEFLIYFQGNSAPDKSGLPSDRFSAERTGGSVSTLTIQRTQQEDSAVYLCASSPNGWNEQFFGPGTRLTVL.

By proportion, this clonotype is medium-sized. This rearrangement joins TRBV6-1 to TRBJ2-1, with 10 bases aligning to TRBD2. V lost 4 bases to trimming and J lost 10 bases; unmatched junction nucleotides: 7. Looked up from germline, CDR1 is MNHNS and CDR2 is SASEGT. The CDR3 totals 14 residues. CDR3 DNA sequence: TGTGCCAGCAGTGTGATAGCGGGGGGCTACGAGCAGTTCTTC. Amino acids: CASSVIAGGYEQFF.

This clonotype was seen just once. This rearrangement joins TRBV10-2 to TRBJ2-3; the match to TRBD1 covers 7 bases. CDR3 size: 14 residues. With V trimmed by 6 bases and J by 3 bases, 6 bases remained unmatched. Germline CDR1 reads WSHSY; CDR2 reads SAAADI. The CDR3 loop reads CASSLDRTTDTQYF. Written as DNA, the CDR3 is TGCGCCAGCAGCTTGGACAGGACAACAGATACGCAGTATTTT.

This clonotype was counted many times. The chain couples TRBV7-6 to TRBJ2-1; D ambiguous. The tail of the sequence fits TRBJ2-7 better, so the J call may be wrong. The germline V gene has CDR1 SGHVS and CDR2 FNYEAQ. This CDR3 is built from 16 residues. The CDR3 sequence: CASSSPTFDFYNEQYF. The CDR3 region has the DNA TGTGCCAGCAGCTCACCGACTTTCGACTTTTACAATGAGCAGTACTTC.

This clonotype was seen many times. This CDR3 is missing its conserved last phenylalanine or tryptophan, likely due to a read error. The DNA is omitted, as the CDR3 cannot be located on it reliably, and the CDR3 follows TCRdb's listing. The chain has TRBV6-6 and TRBJ2-5; the tabulated D call, TRBD1, remains unverified against the DNA. Germline assignment: CDR1 MNHNY and CDR2 SVGAGI (reference sequence). The CDR3 length equals 17 residues, ends included. CDR3 region: CASSLNRQDSTGVRAVL.

In its sample, this clonotype is large. This chain connects TRBV6-1 to TRBJ2-5; weak D call: TRBD1 (5 bases). TRBJ2-1 matches the DNA end more closely, so the J call is doubtful. Germline V gene sequence: CDR1 MNHNS, CDR2 SASEGT. This CDR3 has 15 residues. The CDR3 nucleotides read TGTGCCAGCAGTGAAGCTGACAGATACCAAGAGACCCAGTTCTTC. The encoded protein is CASSEADRYQETQFF.

Many counts were recorded for this clonotype. The chain has TRBV6-1 and TRBJ2-6; D not resolved. V was trimmed by 10 bases and J by 0 bases, leaving 10 bases between them. The CDR3 extends over 14 amino acids. In germline, CDR1 is MNHNS, CDR2 SASEGT. Here the CDR3 DNA reads TGTGCCACCCCCTATGCCTCTGGGGCCAACGTCCTGACTTTC. Protein product: CATPYASGANVLTF.

This chain links TRBV9 with TRBJ2-5, with 9 bases matching TRBD1. This CDR3 contains 15 residues. The junction had 4 bases not matched to a gene; V was cut back by 0 bases and J by 4 bases. Germline CDR1 and CDR2: SGDLS and YYNGEE. Here the CDR3 DNA reads TGTGCCAGCAGCGTAGGGGACAGGGCGGGAGAGACCCAGTACTTC. It yields the protein CASSVGDRAGETQYF.

In regard to this clonotype: A junction end diverges from the germline sequence, so it may reflect a read error. V usage is TRBV9 and J usage is TRBJ2-2, with D maybe TRBD2 (5 bases). From germline, CDR1 is SGDLS and CDR2 YYNGEE. The CDR3 has 15 amino acids. The chain's CDR3 is CASSVGASNTGELLF. The CDR3 DNA is TGTGCCAGCAGCGTGGGCGCTAGCAACACCGGGGAGCTGTTGTTT.

By sample share, this clonotype is medium-sized (0.01 to 0.1%). Being one base from a much bigger clone, this may be a read error. V and J are TRBV6-1 and TRBJ2-1, with 7 bases lining up with TRBD2. The DNA matches TRBJ2-7 better at its end, which makes the J call doubtful. The CDR3 has 12 amino acids. Germline V gene lookup returns CDR1 MNHNS and CDR2 SASEGT. This CDR3 is CATMRGRSEQYF. In DNA form, the CDR3 reads TGTGCCACAATGCGGGGGAGAAGCGAGCAGTACTTC.

The V call is TRBV4-1, the J call TRBJ2-5, with a tentative D call TRBD2 (5 bases). The CDR3 length is 15 residues. With 0 bases removed from V and 5 bases from J, the gap between germline ends came to 13 bases. Germline V gives CDR1 MGHRA, CDR2 YSYEKL. For the CDR3, the DNA is TGCGCCAGCAGCCAAGACCCCCTAGGCGGGGAGACCCAGTACTTC. It codes for CASSQDPLGGETQYF.

In its sample, this clonotype ranks as large (0.1 to 1%). This rearrangement joins TRBV7-2 to TRBJ2-5; maybe TRBD2 (5 bases). The closer fit of TRBJ2-1 to the DNA end suggests the J call may be wrong. This CDR3 region has 17 residues. Germline V gives CDR1 SGHTA, CDR2 FQGNSA. This CDR3 is CASSSLPGSTNQETQFF. The CDR3, as DNA: TGTGCCAGCAGCTCACTCCCCGGGTCGACTAACCAAGAGACCCAGTTCTTC.

This clonotype came up many times. The CDR3 loop is CASSPWDRVSYEQFF. Here the CDR3 DNA reads TGTGCCAGCTCCCCCTGGGACAGGGTGTCCTACGAGCAGTTCTTC. The V gene is TRBV6-1, the J gene TRBJ2-1; TRBD1 agrees at 9 bases. V trimming: 8 bases; J trimming: 10 bases; junction bases outside the gene matches: 15. CDR1 and CDR2 (germline): MNHNS, SASEGT. The CDR3 runs 15 residues.

This chain links TRBV11-3 with TRBJ2-5; 10 bases align to TRBD1. The J call may be in error: the DNA end matches TRBJ2-1 better. Germline CDR1 SGHNT, CDR2 YENEEA. This CDR3 has 18 residues. The CDR3 sequence: CASSPTGTGVVAKNIQFF. The CDR3 DNA follows: TGTGCCAGCAGCCCGACCGGGACAGGGGTGGTAGCCAAAAACATTCAGTTCTTC.

The sample holds one count of this clonotype. The V call is TRBV10-2, the J call TRBJ1-3; no definite D call. The CDR3 consists of 14 residues. V lost 5 bases, J lost 1 base, and 9 bases lay in between. The germline gives CDR1 WSHSY, CDR2 SAAADI. The CDR3 nucleotides read TGCGCCAGCAGTCCTACCGGGTCTGGAAACACCATATATTTT. Residues: CASSPTGSGNTIYF.

The CDR3 DNA reads TGTGCCAGCAGTTCCCATGGAGTCTCCTACGAGCAGTACTTC. Residues: CASSSHGVSYEQYF. This rearrangement joins TRBV6-1 to TRBJ2-5; no firm D call. The J call is doubtful: the DNA matches TRBJ2-7 better. Germline CDR1 is MNHNS and CDR2 is SASEGT. This CDR3 is built from 14 residues.

Sample share makes this clonotype medium-sized. The rearrangement uses TRBV6-1 and TRBJ2-3; D is ambiguous. The V end was cut by 5 bases, the J end by 2 bases, with 5 bases between. The germline V gene encodes CDR1 MNHNS and CDR2 SASEGT. The CDR3 covers 12 residues. The CDR3 region has the DNA TGTGCCAGCAGTCCGAACACAGATACGCAGTATTTT. Its translation is CASSPNTDTQYF.

Within the sample, this clonotype is medium-sized (0.01 to 0.1%). The chain employs TRBV6-1 and TRBJ2-3; 12 bases agree with TRBD2. Germline loops: CDR1 MNHNS, CDR2 SASEGT. This CDR3 spans 18 amino acids. Trimming at V came to 8 bases and at J to 2 bases, leaving 14 bases not matched to a gene. The CDR3 DNA sequence: TGTGCCAGCTCCCTAGCGGGGGGGCCTGGTCGGGTCACAGATACGCAGTATTTT. This codes for CASSLAGGPGRVTDTQYF.

This clonotype ranks as medium-sized. This chain uses TRBV7-2 with TRBJ2-2; the D is unclear. CDR1 and CDR2 from the germline V gene are SGHTA and FQGNSA. This CDR3 has 13 amino acids. V lost 9 bases to trimming and J lost 0 bases, with 8 bases between them. Written as DNA, the CDR3 is TGTGCCAGAGACTCACCGAACACCGGGGAGCTGTTTTTT. Its translation is CARDSPNTGELFF.

Sample share makes this clonotype large. V is TRBV6-1 and J is TRBJ2-1, with TRBD2 matching over 12 bases. The end of the DNA is better explained by TRBJ2-7, so the J call may be wrong. CDR1 is MNHNS, CDR2 SASEGT, per germline. This CDR3 is 15 amino acids long. CDR3 sequence: CASSERLAGAYEQYF. The CDR3 nucleotides are TGTGCCAGCAGTGAACGACTAGCGGGAGCGTACGAGCAGTACTTC.

This clonotype is classed as large. This chain links TRBV6-6 with TRBJ2-3; the match to TRBD2 covers 8 bases. Germline V CDR1 and CDR2: MNHNY, SVGAGI (reference sequence). With 2 bases clipped from V and 3 bases from J, the junction kept 4 bases outside the gene matches. The CDR3 is 15 residues long. The CDR3 here is CASSYRLAGTDTQYF. CDR3 nucleotides: TGTGCCAGCAGTTACAGGCTAGCGGGTACAGATACGCAGTATTTT.

As concerns this clonotype: Lacking the conserved final phenylalanine or tryptophan, this CDR3 likely reflects a read error. The gene calls are TRBV7-2 and TRBJ2-5; tentatively, D is TRBD1 or TRBD2 (7 bases each). TRBJ2-7 matches the DNA end more closely, so the J call is doubtful. Germline V gives CDR1 SGHTA, CDR2 FQGNSA. This CDR3 region has 15 residues. The CDR3 spells CASSSRAGGVYEQYC. The CDR3, as DNA: TGTGCCAGCAGCTCACGCGCAGGGGGGGTGTACGAGCAGTACTGC.

In this sample, this clonotype turned up many times. V is TRBV12-3 or TRBV12-4 and J is TRBJ2-1; D unclear. CDR3 length: 15 residues. V lost 1 base and J lost 7, with 14 bases in between. The DNA for the CDR3 is TGTGCCAGCAGTTTAGGCAGTCAAGAAGCTAATGAGCAGTTCTTC. Translating it yields CASSLGSQEANEQFF.

This clonotype is medium-sized (0.01 to 0.1%). V gene TRBV10-2 combines with J gene TRBJ1-1, with a tentative D call TRBD1 (5 bases). The CDR3 consists of 11 residues. Trimming shortened V by 6 bases and J by 7 bases, and 9 bases separated the two germline ends. Per germline, CDR1 WSHSY and CDR2 SAAADI. The CDR3 bases are TGCGCCAGCAGCCCTGGGGGTGAAGCTTTCTTT. It codes for CASSPGGEAFF.

In its sample, this clonotype is medium-sized. The chain recombines TRBV7-6 with TRBJ2-1; a possible D gene is TRBD2 (5 bases). The end of the DNA aligns better with TRBJ2-7, so the J call may be wrong. Germline values: CDR1 SGHVS, CDR2 FNYEAQ. The CDR3 contains 14 residues. As DNA, the CDR3 is TGTGCCAGCAGCCCCCCACTAGATACCTACGAGCAGTACTTC. Its translation is CASSPPLDTYEQYF.

The CDR3 sequence: CASSLAHRNNEQFF. The CDR3 DNA follows: TGTGCCAGCAGCTTAGCCCATAGGAACAATGAGCAGTTCTTC. J is TRBJ2-5 and V is TRBV7-2; unclear D gene. The DNA end lines up better with TRBJ2-1; the J call may be wrong. Germline V gives CDR1 SGHTA, CDR2 FQGNSA. This CDR3 is 14 amino acids long.